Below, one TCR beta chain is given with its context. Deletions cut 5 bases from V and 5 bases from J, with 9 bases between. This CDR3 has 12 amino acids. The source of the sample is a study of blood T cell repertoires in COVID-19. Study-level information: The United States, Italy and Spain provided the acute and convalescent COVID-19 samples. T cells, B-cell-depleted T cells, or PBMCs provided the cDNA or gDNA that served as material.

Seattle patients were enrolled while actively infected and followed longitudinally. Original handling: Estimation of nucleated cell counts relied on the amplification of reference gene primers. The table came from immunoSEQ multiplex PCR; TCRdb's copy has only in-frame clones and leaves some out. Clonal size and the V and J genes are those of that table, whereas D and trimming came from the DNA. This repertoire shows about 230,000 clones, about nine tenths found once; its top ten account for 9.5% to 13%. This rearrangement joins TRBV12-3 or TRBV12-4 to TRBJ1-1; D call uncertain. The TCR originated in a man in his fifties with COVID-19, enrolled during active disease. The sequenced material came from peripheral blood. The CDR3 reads CASSPQWTEAFF. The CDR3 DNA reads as TGTGCCAGCAGTCCCCAGTGGACTGAAGCTTTCTTT.